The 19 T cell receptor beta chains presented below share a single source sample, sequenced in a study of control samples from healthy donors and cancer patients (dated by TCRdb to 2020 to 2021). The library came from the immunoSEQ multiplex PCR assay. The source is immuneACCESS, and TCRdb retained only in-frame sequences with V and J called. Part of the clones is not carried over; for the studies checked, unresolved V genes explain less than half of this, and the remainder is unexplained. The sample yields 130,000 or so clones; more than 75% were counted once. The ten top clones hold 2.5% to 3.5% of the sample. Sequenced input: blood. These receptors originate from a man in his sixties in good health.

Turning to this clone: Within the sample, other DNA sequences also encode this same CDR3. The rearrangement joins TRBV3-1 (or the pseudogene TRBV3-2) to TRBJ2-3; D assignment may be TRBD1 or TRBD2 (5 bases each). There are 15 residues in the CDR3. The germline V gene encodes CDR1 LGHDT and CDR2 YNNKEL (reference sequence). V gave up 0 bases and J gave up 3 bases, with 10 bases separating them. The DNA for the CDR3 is TGTGCCAGCAGCCAAGATCTCGGGACGACAGATACGCAGTATTTT. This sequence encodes CASSQDLGTTDTQYF.

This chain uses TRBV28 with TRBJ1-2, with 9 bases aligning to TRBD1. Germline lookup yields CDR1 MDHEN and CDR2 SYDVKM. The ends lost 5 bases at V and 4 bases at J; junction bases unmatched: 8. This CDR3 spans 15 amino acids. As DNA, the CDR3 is TGTGCCAGCAGTGCCTCCGGGACAGGGATCTATGGCTACACCTTC. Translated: CASSASGTGIYGYTF.

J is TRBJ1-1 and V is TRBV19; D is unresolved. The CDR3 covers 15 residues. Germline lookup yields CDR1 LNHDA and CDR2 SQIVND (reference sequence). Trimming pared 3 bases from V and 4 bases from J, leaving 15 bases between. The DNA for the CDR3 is TGTGCCAGTAGTATTGGTGCAGGAAGCTCCACTGAAGCTTTCTTT. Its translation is CASSIGAGSSTEAFF.

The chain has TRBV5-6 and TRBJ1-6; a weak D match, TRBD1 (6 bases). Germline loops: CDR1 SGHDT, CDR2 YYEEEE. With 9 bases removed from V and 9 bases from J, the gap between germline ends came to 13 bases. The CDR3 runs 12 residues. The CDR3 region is CATQGDGSPLHF. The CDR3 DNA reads TGTGCCACACAGGGAGATGGTTCACCCCTCCACTTT.

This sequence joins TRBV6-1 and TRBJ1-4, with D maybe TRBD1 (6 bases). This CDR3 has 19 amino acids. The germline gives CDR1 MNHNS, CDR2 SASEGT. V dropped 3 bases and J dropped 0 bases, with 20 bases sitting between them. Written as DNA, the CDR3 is TGTGCCAGCAGTGAGTCAGACAGGCCGACGTCCTCAACTAATGAAAAACTGTTTTTT. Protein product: CASSESDRPTSSTNEKLFF.

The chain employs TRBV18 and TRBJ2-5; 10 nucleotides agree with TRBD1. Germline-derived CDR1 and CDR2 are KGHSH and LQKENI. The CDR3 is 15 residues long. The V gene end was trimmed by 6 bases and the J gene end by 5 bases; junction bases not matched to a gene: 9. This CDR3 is CASSRQGAIGETQYF. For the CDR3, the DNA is TGTGCCAGCTCCCGACAGGGGGCGATCGGGGAGACCCAGTACTTC.

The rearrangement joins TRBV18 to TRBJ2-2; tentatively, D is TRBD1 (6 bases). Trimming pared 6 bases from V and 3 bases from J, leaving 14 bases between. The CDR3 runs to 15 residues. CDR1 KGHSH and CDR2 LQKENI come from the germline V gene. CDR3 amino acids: CASSPRQVDTGELFF. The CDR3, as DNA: TGTGCCAGCTCCCCTAGACAGGTTGACACCGGGGAGCTGTTTTTT. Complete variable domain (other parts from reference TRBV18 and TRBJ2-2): NAGVMQNPRHLVRRRGQEARLRCSPMKGHSHVYWYRQLPEEGLKFMVYLQKENIIDESGMPKERFSAEFPKEGPSILRIQQVVRGDSAAYFCASSPRQVDTGELFFGEGSRLTVL.

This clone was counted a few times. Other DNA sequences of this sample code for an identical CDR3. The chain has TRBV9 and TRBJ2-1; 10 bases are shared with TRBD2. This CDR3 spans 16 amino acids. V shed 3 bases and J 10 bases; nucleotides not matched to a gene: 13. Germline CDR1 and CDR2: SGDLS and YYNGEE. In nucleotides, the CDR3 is TGTGCCAGCAGCGCAACCGGGACTAGCGTCGGGGAGGAGCAGTTCTTC. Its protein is CASSATGTSVGEEQFF.

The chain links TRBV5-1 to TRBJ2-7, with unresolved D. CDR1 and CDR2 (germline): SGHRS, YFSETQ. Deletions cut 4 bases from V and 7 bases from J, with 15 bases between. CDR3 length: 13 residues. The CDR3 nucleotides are TGCGCCAGCAGCGCGATGGGGTCCCCGGAGCAGTACTTC. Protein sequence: CASSAMGSPEQYF.

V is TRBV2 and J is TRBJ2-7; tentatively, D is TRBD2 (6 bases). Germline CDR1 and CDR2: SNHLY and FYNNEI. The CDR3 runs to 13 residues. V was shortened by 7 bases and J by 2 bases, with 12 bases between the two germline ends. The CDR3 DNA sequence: TGTGCCAGCAATAGGGCGGGGACCTACGAGCAGTACTTC. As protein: CASNRAGTYEQYF.

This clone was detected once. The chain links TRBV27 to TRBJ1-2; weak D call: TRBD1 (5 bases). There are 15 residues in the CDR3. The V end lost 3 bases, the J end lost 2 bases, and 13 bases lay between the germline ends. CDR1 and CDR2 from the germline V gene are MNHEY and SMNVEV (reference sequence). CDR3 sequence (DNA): TGTGCCAGCAGTTTTCGCCAGGGCTTCAACTATGGCTACACCTTC. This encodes CASSFRQGFNYGYTF.

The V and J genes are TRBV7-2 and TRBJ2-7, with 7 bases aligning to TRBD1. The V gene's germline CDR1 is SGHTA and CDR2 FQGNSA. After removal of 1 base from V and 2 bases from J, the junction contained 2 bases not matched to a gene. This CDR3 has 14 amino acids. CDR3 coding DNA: TGTGCCAGCAGCTTAGGGACAGGACCCTACGAGCAGTACTTC. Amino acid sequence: CASSLGTGPYEQYF.

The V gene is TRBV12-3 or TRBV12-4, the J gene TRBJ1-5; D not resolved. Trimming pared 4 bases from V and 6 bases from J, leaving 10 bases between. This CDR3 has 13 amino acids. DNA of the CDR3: TGTGCCAGCAGTTCCACGGACGGTCAGCCCCAGCATTTT. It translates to CASSSTDGQPQHF.

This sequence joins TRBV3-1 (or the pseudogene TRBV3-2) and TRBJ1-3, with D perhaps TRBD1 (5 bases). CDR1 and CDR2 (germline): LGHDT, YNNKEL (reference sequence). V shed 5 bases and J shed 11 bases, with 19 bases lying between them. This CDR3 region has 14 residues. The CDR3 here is CASSSGTVLSPIYF. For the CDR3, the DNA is TGTGCCAGCAGCTCCGGGACGGTCCTTTCTCCCATATATTTT.

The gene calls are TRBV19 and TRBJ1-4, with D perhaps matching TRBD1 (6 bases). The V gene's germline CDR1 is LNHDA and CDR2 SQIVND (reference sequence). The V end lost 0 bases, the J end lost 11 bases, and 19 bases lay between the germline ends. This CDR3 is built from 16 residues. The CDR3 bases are TGTGCCAGTAGTATAGATGGTTCCTGGCCAGGGGAGAAACTGTTTTTT. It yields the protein CASSIDGSWPGEKLFF. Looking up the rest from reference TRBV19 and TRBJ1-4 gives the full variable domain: DGGITQSPKYLFRKEGQNVTLSCEQNLNHDAMYWYRQDPGQGLRLIYYSQIVNDFQKGDIAEGYSVSREKKESFPLTVTSAQKNPTAFYLCASSIDGSWPGEKLFFGSGTQLSVL.

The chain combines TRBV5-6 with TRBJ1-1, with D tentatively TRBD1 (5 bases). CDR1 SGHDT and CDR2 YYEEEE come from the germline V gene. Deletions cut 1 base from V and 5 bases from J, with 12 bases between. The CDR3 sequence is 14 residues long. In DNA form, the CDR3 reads TGTGCCAGCAGCTTGTCTTGGGGGGATACTGAAGCTTTCTTT. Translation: CASSLSWGDTEAFF.

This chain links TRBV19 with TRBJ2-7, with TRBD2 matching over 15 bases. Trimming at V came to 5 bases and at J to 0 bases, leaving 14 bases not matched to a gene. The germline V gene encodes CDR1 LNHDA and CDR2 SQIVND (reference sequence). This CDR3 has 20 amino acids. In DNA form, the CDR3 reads TGTGCCAGTAGTCCGGTTCCGGGACTAGCGGGGGGAAGATTCTCCTACGAGCAGTACTTC. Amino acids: CASSPVPGLAGGRFSYEQYF.

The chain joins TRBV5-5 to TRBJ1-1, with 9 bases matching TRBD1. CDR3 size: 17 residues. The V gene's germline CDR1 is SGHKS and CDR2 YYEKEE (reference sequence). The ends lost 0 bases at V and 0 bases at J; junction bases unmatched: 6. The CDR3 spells CASSLAGTGMMNTEAFF. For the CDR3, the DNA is TGTGCCAGCAGCTTGGCTGGGACAGGGATGATGAACACTGAAGCTTTCTTT.

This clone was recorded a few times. CDR3 in amino acids: CASSKPGLAPEQYF. CDR3 sequence (DNA): TGTGCCAGCAGCAAACCGGGACTAGCGCCTGAGCAGTACTTC. The rearrangement uses TRBV28 and TRBJ2-7; 10 nucleotides agree with TRBD2. The CDR3 contains 14 residues. Germline V lookup: CDR1 MDHEN, CDR2 SYDVKM. V shed 6 bases and J 7 bases; nucleotides not matched to a gene: 9.